These 26 T cell receptor beta chains came from one sample sequenced in a study of blood T cell repertoires in COVID-19. Method: immunoSEQ multiplex PCR; TCRdb's copy keeps in-frame clones and lacks some. This sample has about 120,000 clones, with 70% to 75% found just once. Specimen: peripheral blood. These receptors were collected from a man in his 60s with acute or convalescent COVID-19.

DNA of the CDR3: TGTGCCAGCAGCCGGGCAGGGGATCACCAGCCCCAGCATTTT. Its translation: CASSRAGDHQPQHF. V is TRBV14 and J is TRBJ1-5; D might be TRBD1 (6 bases). From germline, CDR1 is SGHDN and CDR2 FVKESK. V lost 4 bases, J lost 7 bases, and 14 bases lay in between. CDR3 length equals 14 residues.

V usage is TRBV7-3 and J usage is TRBJ1-1; tentative D call: TRBD1 (5 bases). The germline V gene encodes CDR1 SGHTA and CDR2 FQGTGA. The CDR3 runs 14 residues. Trimming shortened V by 2 bases and J by 1 base, and 8 bases separated the two germline ends. This CDR3 reads CASSLAGPNTEAFF. DNA of the CDR3: TGTGCCAGCAGCTTAGCAGGGCCGAACACTGAAGCTTTCTTT.

The J gene is TRBJ2-3, the V gene TRBV5-1; D uncertain. Trimming stripped 0 bases from V and 9 bases from J, with 17 bases between. CDR3 length: 15 amino acids. The germline V gene encodes CDR1 SGHRS and CDR2 YFSETQ. The CDR3 spells CASSLVGGEGSTQYF. In DNA form, the CDR3 reads TGCGCCAGCAGCTTGGTTGGCGGAGAAGGTAGCACGCAGTATTTT. The full variable domain, rest sourced from reference TRBV5-1 and TRBJ2-3, is KAGVTQTPRYLIKTRGQQVTLSCSPISGHRSVSWYQQTPGQGLQFLFEYFSETQRNKGNFPGRFSGRQFSNSRSEMNVSTLELGDSALYLCASSLVGGEGSTQYFGPGTRLTVL.

The chain combines TRBV12-5 with TRBJ2-1; the match to TRBD2 covers 10 bases. CDR1 LGHNT and CDR2 FRNRAP come from the germline V gene. CDR3 length: 15 residues. Trimming removed 2 bases from V and 6 bases from J; junction bases left unmatched: 4. The CDR3 DNA reads TGTGCTAGTGGTTTGTCCCGGACTAGCGGCAATGAGCAGTTCTTC. Protein: CASGLSRTSGNEQFF.

V and J are TRBV7-8 and TRBJ2-5; 7 positions match TRBD1. The CDR3 is 14 residues long. The V and J ends lost 1 base and 5 bases, in that order; junction bases with no gene match: 4. Germline lookup yields CDR1 SGHVS and CDR2 FQNEAQ. The CDR3, as DNA: TGTGCCAGCAGCTTAGAGAGGGGGCGGGAGACCCAGTACTTC. Translating gives CASSLERGRETQYF. Full variable domain (outside the CDR3, taken from reference TRBV7-8 and TRBJ2-5): GAGVSQSPRYKVAKRGQDVALRCDPISGHVSLFWYQQALGQGPEFLTYFQNEAQLDKSGLPSDRFFAERPEGSVSTLKIQRTQQEDSAVYLCASSLERGRETQYFGPGTRLLVL.

This rearrangement joins TRBV2 to TRBJ1-1; the D is unclear. Germline CDR1 is SNHLY and CDR2 is FYNNEI. This CDR3 has 13 residues. Between the trimmed V and J ends, which lost 7 bases and 0 bases, there was a span of 9 bases. CDR3 nucleotide sequence: TGTGCCAGCAATCTAGTGTTGAACACTGAAGCTTTCTTT. Its translation is CASNLVLNTEAFF.

This chain joins TRBV12-5 and TRBJ2-2, with 7 bases lining up with TRBD1. Germline CDR1 LGHNT, CDR2 FRNRAP. Trimming removed 8 bases from V and 1 base from J; junction bases left unmatched: 7. CDR3 size: 15 residues. The CDR3: CASLRQGWNTGELFF. DNA for the CDR3: TGTGCTAGTCTCAGACAGGGTTGGAACACCGGGGAGCTGTTTTTT.

J is TRBJ1-6 and V is TRBV6-5; 7 bases fit TRBD1. The junction had 4 bases not matched to a gene; V was cut back by 6 bases and J by 8 bases. CDR1 is MNHEY and CDR2 is SVGAGI in the germline V gene. This CDR3 comprises 13 residues. CDR3 nucleotide sequence: TGTGCCAGCAGACGACAGGGCGATTCACCCCTCCACTTT. Encoded protein: CASRRQGDSPLHF.

V gene TRBV6-6 combines with J gene TRBJ1-4; D remains unclear. Deletions cut 2 bases from V and 8 bases from J, with 9 bases between. Germline V CDR1 and CDR2: MNHNY, SVGAGI (reference sequence). The CDR3 has 13 amino acids. The CDR3 DNA reads TGTGCCAGCAGTTACACTGGAGGAGAAAAACTGTTTTTT. Encoded protein: CASSYTGGEKLFF.

The V gene is TRBV2, the J gene TRBJ1-2; 10 bases fit TRBD1. The CDR3 has 14 residues. The J segment lost 4 bases and the V segment lost 5 bases, leaving 4 bases of the junction unmatched. CDR1 SNHLY and CDR2 FYNNEI come from the germline V gene. The DNA for the CDR3 is TGTGCCAGCAGTAGCAGACAGGGGGCCTATGGCTACACCTTC. Amino acid sequence: CASSSRQGAYGYTF.

The chain employs TRBV9 and TRBJ2-1; possible D gene TRBD2, 6 bases. The CDR3 totals 13 residues. Germline V gives CDR1 SGDLS, CDR2 YYNGEE. The V gene lost 4 bases and the J gene lost 8 bases, with 13 bases spanning the gap. The chain's CDR3 is CASSPQLAYEQFF. As DNA, the CDR3 is TGTGCCAGCAGCCCTCAACTAGCTTATGAGCAGTTCTTC.

This chain uses TRBV1 with TRBJ1-6; the listed D gene, TRBD1, was not tested against the DNA. TRBV1 constitutes a pseudogene. This CDR3 is built from 16 residues. Here the CDR3 DNA reads TGCACCAGCAGCCAAGACAGGGTTATTAAGGATGCACCCCTCCACTTT. The encoded protein is CTSSQDRVIKDAPLHF.

This chain joins TRBV6-1 and TRBJ2-7; TRBD1 matches at 12 bases. Losses at the gene ends were 2 bases for V and 7 bases for J; bases not matched to a gene: 9. In germline, CDR1 is MNHNS, CDR2 SASEGT. The CDR3 covers 16 residues. The CDR3 loop is CASSEPPGQGAGEQYF. Here the CDR3 DNA reads TGTGCCAGCAGTGAACCTCCGGGACAGGGGGCGGGGGAGCAGTACTTC.

The chain has TRBV2 and TRBJ1-1, with TRBD1 identical over 9 bases. From germline, CDR1 is SNHLY and CDR2 FYNNEI. The CDR3 covers 14 residues. V shed 8 bases, J shed 4 bases, and the junction held 8 bases outside the gene matches. In DNA, the CDR3 is TGTGCCAGCCTACAGGGGGCCTTCCCCACTGAAGCTTTCTTT. This encodes CASLQGAFPTEAFF. The whole variable domain, filled in from reference TRBV2 and TRBJ1-1, reads EPEVTQTPSHQVTQMGQEVILRCVPISNHLYFYWYRQILGQKVEFLVSFYNNEISEKSEIFDDQFSVERPDGSNFTLKIRSTKLEDSAMYFCASLQGAFPTEAFFGQGTRLTVV.

The rearrangement uses TRBV18 and TRBJ2-1; 11 positions agree with TRBD2. This CDR3 has 16 amino acids. Per the germline V gene, CDR1 is KGHSH and CDR2 is LQKENI. V shed 0 bases and J 5 bases; nucleotides not matched to a gene: 3. The CDR3, as DNA: TGTGCCAGCTCACCACCAACTAGCGGGGGAGACAATGAGCAGTTCTTC. Amino acids: CASSPPTSGGDNEQFF.

This clone was recorded a few times. This chain connects TRBV30 to TRBJ2-1; 7 bases map to TRBD1. CDR1 and CDR2 (germline): GTSNPN, SVGIG (reference sequence). Trimming cost V 4 bases and J 4 bases; bases outside gene matches: 16. The CDR3 is 17 amino acids. CDR3 sequence (DNA): TGTGCCTGGATCCGATACGACCGGGACAGAAAATACAATGAGCAGTTCTTC. Its translation: CAWIRYDRDRKYNEQFF.

The chain joins TRBV9 to TRBJ2-6; D call uncertain. Germline V gene lookup returns CDR1 SGDLS and CDR2 YYNGEE. The ends were cut back, 5 bases at V and 2 bases at J, with 20 bases in the middle. CDR3 length: 18 residues. CDR3 nucleotide sequence: TGTGCCAGCAGACCCGGAGAAGCGCGAATAACTGGGGCCAACGTCCTGACTTTC. Amino acid sequence: CASRPGEARITGANVLTF.

The rearrangement joins TRBV24-1 to TRBJ2-5; D ambiguous. Germline V gene sequence: CDR1 KGHDR, CDR2 SFDVKD. Between the trimmed V and J ends, which lost 12 bases and 5 bases, there was a span of 21 bases. There are 14 residues in the CDR3. The CDR3 bases are TGTGCCGTAGAACCGGCTGGGCCCCAGGAGACCCAGTACTTC. This sequence encodes CAVEPAGPQETQYF.

The V call is TRBV27, the J call TRBJ2-7; 10 nucleotides agree with TRBD1. This CDR3 has 15 residues. Germline V gene sequence: CDR1 MNHEY, CDR2 SMNVEV (reference sequence). Trimming cost V 2 bases and J 2 bases; bases outside gene matches: 3. This CDR3 reads CASSLQGTGAYEQYF. In DNA, the CDR3 is TGTGCCAGCAGTTTACAGGGGACAGGGGCCTACGAGCAGTACTTC.

The chain is built from TRBV6-4 and TRBJ1-1, with D hard to call. Germline V CDR1 and CDR2: MRHNA, SNTAGT. Trimming removed 6 bases at V and 1 base at J, with 12 bases between. The CDR3 loop spans 14 amino acids. The CDR3 protein is CASRLGPRNTEAFF. DNA of the CDR3: TGTGCCAGCAGACTGGGCCCGAGGAACACTGAAGCTTTCTTT.

The gene calls are TRBV21-1 and TRBJ2-7; the D call TRBD1 from the table was never checked on the DNA. TRBV21-1 is flagged as a pseudogene. This CDR3 comprises 14 residues. The CDR3 region has the DNA TGTGCCAGCAGCCAAGACAGGGCGAAGTTCGAGCAGTACTTC. Residues: CASSQDRAKFEQYF.

In this sample, this clone turned up a few times. The chain has TRBV6-5 and TRBJ2-3; 9 nucleotides line up with TRBD2. Trimming removed 8 bases from V and 6 bases from J; junction bases left unmatched: 12. CDR3 length: 15 residues. The germline gives CDR1 MNHEY, CDR2 SVGAGI. The CDR3 region has the DNA TGTGCCAGCGCTGGGCGGGGGGGTTTTGGCGATACGCAGTATTTT. Amino acids: CASAGRGGFGDTQYF.

The rearrangement links TRBV4-1 to TRBJ2-1, with unresolved D. Germline V lookup: CDR1 MGHRA, CDR2 YSYEKL. The CDR3 totals 16 residues. The V end was cut by 0 bases, the J end by 12 bases, with 21 bases between. The CDR3 coding sequence is TGCGCCAGCAGCCAAGAATTTACACGGGTCGGCCGACGGCAGTTCTTC. Encoded protein: CASSQEFTRVGRRQFF.

This chain links TRBV5-1 with TRBJ2-3; D is unclear. Germline CDR1 reads SGHRS; CDR2 reads YFSETQ. Trimming took off 3 bases at V and 2 bases at J, with 4 bases between the two ends. The CDR3 is 12 amino acids. DNA of the CDR3: TGCGCCAGCAGCTCTTACACAGATACGCAGTATTTT. Its protein is CASSSYTDTQYF. The full variable domain, rest sourced from reference TRBV5-1 and TRBJ2-3, is KAGVTQTPRYLIKTRGQQVTLSCSPISGHRSVSWYQQTPGQGLQFLFEYFSETQRNKGNFPGRFSGRQFSNSRSEMNVSTLELGDSALYLCASSSYTDTQYFGPGTRLTVL.

The chain has TRBV6-5 and TRBJ1-4, with D maybe TRBD1 (5 bases). CDR3 length: 14 residues. The germline V gene encodes CDR1 MNHEY and CDR2 SVGAGI. Trimming shortened V by 2 bases and J by 5 bases, and 9 bases separated the two germline ends. The CDR3 region has the DNA TGTGCCAGCAGTTACCCAGCAGGGAATGAAAAACTGTTTTTT. Protein product: CASSYPAGNEKLFF.

The rearrangement links TRBV7-9 to TRBJ2-7, with a weak D call TRBD1 (6 bases). Germline CDR1 and CDR2: SEHNR and FQNEAQ (reference sequence). CDR3 length: 13 residues. Trimming stripped 5 bases from V and 4 bases from J, with 12 bases between. CDR3 region: CASSPQGRYEQYF. In nucleotides, the CDR3 is TGTGCCAGCAGCCCGCAGGGGCGGTACGAGCAGTACTTC.